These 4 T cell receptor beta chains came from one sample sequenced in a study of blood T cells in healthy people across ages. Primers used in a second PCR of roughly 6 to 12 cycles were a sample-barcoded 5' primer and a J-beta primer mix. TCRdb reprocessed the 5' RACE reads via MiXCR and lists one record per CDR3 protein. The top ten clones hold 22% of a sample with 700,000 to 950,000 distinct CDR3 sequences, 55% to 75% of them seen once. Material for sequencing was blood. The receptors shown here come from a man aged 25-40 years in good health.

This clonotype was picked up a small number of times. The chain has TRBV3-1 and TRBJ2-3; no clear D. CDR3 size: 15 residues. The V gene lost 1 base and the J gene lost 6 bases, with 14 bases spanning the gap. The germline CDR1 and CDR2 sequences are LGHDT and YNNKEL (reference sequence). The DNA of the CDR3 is TGTGCCAGCAGCCAAGCCCGATATAGCAGGGATACGCAGTATTTT. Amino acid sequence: CASSQARYSRDTQYF.

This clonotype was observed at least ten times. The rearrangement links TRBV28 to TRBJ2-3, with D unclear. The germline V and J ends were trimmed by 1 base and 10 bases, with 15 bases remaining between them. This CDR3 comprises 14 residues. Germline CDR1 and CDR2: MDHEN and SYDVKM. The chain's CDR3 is CASSLLGKVTAQYF. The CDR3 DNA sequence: TGTGCCAGCAGTTTATTGGGGAAAGTGACCGCGCAGTATTTT.

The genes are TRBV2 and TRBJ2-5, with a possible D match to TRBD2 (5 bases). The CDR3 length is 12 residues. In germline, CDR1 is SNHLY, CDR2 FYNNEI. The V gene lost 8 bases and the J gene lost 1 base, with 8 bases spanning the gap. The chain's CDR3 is CASRGFQETQYF. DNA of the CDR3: TGTGCCAGCCGGGGATTCCAAGAGACCCAGTACTTC. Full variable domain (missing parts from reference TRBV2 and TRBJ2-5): EPEVTQTPSHQVTQMGQEVILRCVPISNHLYFYWYRQILGQKVEFLVSFYNNEISEKSEIFDDQFSVERPDGSNFTLKIRSTKLEDSAMYFCASRGFQETQYFGPGTRLLVL.

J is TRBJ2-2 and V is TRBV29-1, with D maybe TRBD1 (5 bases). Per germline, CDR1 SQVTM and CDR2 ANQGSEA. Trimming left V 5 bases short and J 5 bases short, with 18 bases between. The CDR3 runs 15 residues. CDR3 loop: CSVSSARVGTGELFF. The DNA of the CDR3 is TGCAGCGTTTCATCAGCCAGGGTTGGGACCGGGGAGCTGTTTTTT.